These 28 T cell receptor beta chains were all obtained from the same sample, sequenced in a study of cytomegalovirus exposure and HLA in healthy donors. With 60 Vbeta and 13 Jbeta primers, the PCR was carried out. TCRdb's copy holds only in-frame clones and misses some; the assay was immunoSEQ multiplex PCR. There are roughly 110,000 clones in the sample; more than 65% occur only once, and roughly 6% lies in the top ten. The specimen sequenced was PBMCs. These receptors all come from a woman between 45 and 65 years old in good health and CMV-seropositive.

The chain carries TRBV7-2 and TRBJ2-3; the D is unclear. The CDR3 is 11 residues long. Germline values: CDR1 SGHTA, CDR2 FQGNSA. V lost 8 bases to trimming and J lost 8 bases, with 11 bases between them. The CDR3 loop is CASSWAGTQYF. CDR3 DNA: TGTGCCAGCTCCTGGGCAGGTACGCAGTATTTT.

The CDR3 DNA follows: TGTGCCAGTAGTATAGAGGCAACCTACGAGCAGTACTTC. Protein: CASSIEATYEQYF. This chain uses TRBV19 with TRBJ2-7; no firm D call. CDR1 and CDR2 (germline): LNHDA, SQIVND (reference sequence). The CDR3 spans 13 residues. The V end lost 0 bases, the J end lost 2 bases, and 5 bases lay between the germline ends.

The V gene is TRBV19, the J gene TRBJ2-2; 7 bases match TRBD1. This CDR3 is 11 amino acids long. The ends lost 6 bases at V and 12 bases at J; junction bases unmatched: 4. Germline V gene lookup returns CDR1 LNHDA and CDR2 SQIVND (reference sequence). The CDR3 region has the DNA TGTGCCAGTAGGCACAGGGGAAAGCTGTTTTTT. It is translated as CASRHRGKLFF. The full variable domain, in which reference TRBV19 and TRBJ2-2 provide the parts outside the CDR3, is DGGITQSPKYLFRKEGQNVTLSCEQNLNHDAMYWYRQDPGQGLRLIYYSQIVNDFQKGDIAEGYSVSREKKESFPLTVTSAQKNPTAFYLCASRHRGKLFFGEGSRLTVL.

The V call is TRBV6-1, the J call TRBJ1-1; TRBD1 is a possible D gene (6 bases). Germline loops: CDR1 MNHNS, CDR2 SASEGT. V was shortened by 2 bases and J by 0 bases, with 10 bases between the two germline ends. This CDR3 contains 15 residues. DNA for the CDR3: TGTGCCAGCAGTGAACGTCAGGGGATGAACACTGAAGCTTTCTTT. The encoded protein is CASSERQGMNTEAFF.

This chain links TRBV10-2 with TRBJ1-2; 7 positions agree with TRBD1. The CDR3 has 15 residues. Germline values: CDR1 WSHSY, CDR2 SAAADI. V gave up 6 bases and J gave up 1 base; unmatched junction bases: 8. The DNA of the CDR3 is TGCGCCAGCAGCGTTAGACAGGGAGGTAACTATGGCTACACCTTC. It is translated as CASSVRQGGNYGYTF.

The chain recombines TRBV5-1 with TRBJ2-7; 7 bases agree with TRBD1. Trimming removed 3 bases from V and 1 base from J; junction bases left unmatched: 13. The length of the CDR3 is 17 residues. Per the germline V gene, CDR1 is SGHRS and CDR2 is YFSETQ. CDR3 nucleotide sequence: TGCGCCAGCAGCTACTCGCACAGGGGTGGAAGTTCCTACGAGCAGTACTTC. Translating it yields CASSYSHRGGSSYEQYF.

This clone has a handful of counts. The gene calls are TRBV2 and TRBJ2-1; TRBD2 aligns across 10 bases. Germline V gene lookup returns CDR1 SNHLY and CDR2 FYNNEI. The CDR3 has 14 amino acids. With V trimmed by 6 bases and J by 7 bases, 6 bases remained unmatched. CDR3: CASRAGGLSNEQFF. The DNA for the CDR3 is TGTGCCAGCAGAGCGGGGGGGCTGTCAAATGAGCAGTTCTTC.

V and J are TRBV6-4 and TRBJ2-3, with 12 nucleotides matching TRBD2. Germline V CDR1 and CDR2: MRHNA, SNTAGT. J gave up 5 bases and V 8 bases, and 8 bases lay outside the gene matches. This CDR3 is 15 amino acids long. Here the CDR3 DNA reads TGTGCCAGCGCGCATCTAGCGGGGGGGCGAGATACGCAGTATTTT. This encodes CASAHLAGGRDTQYF.

The chain employs TRBV18 and TRBJ1-5; 9 positions match TRBD1. The junction had 8 bases not matched to a gene; V was cut back by 1 base and J by 7 bases. In germline, CDR1 is KGHSH, CDR2 LQKENI. This CDR3 has 16 amino acids. The CDR3 is CASSPRDRVSGQPQHF. CDR3 in DNA: TGTGCCAGCTCACCACGGGACAGGGTCTCGGGGCAGCCCCAGCATTTT.

This clone has a handful of counts. V and J are TRBV5-1 and TRBJ2-7, with TRBD1 matching over 9 bases. J lost 3 bases, V lost 5 bases, and 9 bases had no gene match. This CDR3 has 15 residues. The germline gives CDR1 SGHRS, CDR2 YFSETQ. The CDR3 DNA follows: TGCGCCAGCAGACTAATACCGGGACAGGGCTACGAGCAGTACTTC. Translating gives CASRLIPGQGYEQYF.

The V gene is TRBV5-4, the J gene TRBJ2-3, with D unclear. This CDR3 has 12 amino acids. CDR1 and CDR2 (germline): SGHNT, YYREEE (reference sequence). V was trimmed by 2 bases and J by 2 bases, leaving 3 bases between them. CDR3 in DNA: TGTGCCAGCAGCTTCTCCACAGATACGCAGTATTTT. Translation gives CASSFSTDTQYF.

The J gene is TRBJ2-1, the V gene TRBV7-2, with 9 bases lining up with TRBD2. Germline V gene lookup returns CDR1 SGHTA and CDR2 FQGNSA. There are 13 residues in the CDR3. After removal of 7 bases from V and 8 bases from J, the junction contained 6 bases not matched to a gene. DNA of the CDR3: TGTGCCAGCAATTTGCGGGGGGGCGATGAGCAGTTCTTC. Translating gives CASNLRGGDEQFF.

V and J are TRBV28 and TRBJ2-2; 7 nucleotides align to TRBD1. J was trimmed by 6 bases and V by 6 bases; bases with no gene match: 10. Germline assignment: CDR1 MDHEN and CDR2 SYDVKM. The CDR3 totals 15 residues. CDR3 nucleotides: TGTGCCAGCAGCCAGAGGACAGGACGGCCCGGGGAGCTGTTTTTT. Its translation is CASSQRTGRPGELFF.

V gene TRBV9 combines with J gene TRBJ1-1; 7 nucleotides line up with TRBD1. Germline CDR1 and CDR2: SGDLS and YYNGEE. This CDR3 has 18 residues. The V segment lost 4 bases and the J segment 7 bases; nucleotides outside the gene matches: 22. DNA for the CDR3: TGTGCCAGCAGCCCCGGGGTGGGGTTGTTAGGGGGCGCGGGTGAAGCTTTCTTT. It specifies CASSPGVGLLGGAGEAFF.

Only a few counts were recorded for this clone. The chain couples TRBV7-2 to TRBJ1-6; the match to TRBD1 covers 7 bases. Germline V lookup: CDR1 SGHTA, CDR2 FQGNSA. The ends lost 4 bases at V and 7 bases at J; junction bases unmatched: 7. There are 15 residues in the CDR3. This CDR3 reads CASSSQAGGNSPLHF. As DNA, the CDR3 is TGTGCCAGCAGCTCCCAAGCAGGGGGGAATTCACCCCTCCACTTT.

The V call is TRBV5-4, the J call TRBJ2-2; 7 bases agree with TRBD1. This CDR3 has 14 residues. Germline-derived CDR1 and CDR2 are SGHNT and YYREEE (reference sequence). V lost 4 bases to trimming and J lost 6 bases; unmatched junction nucleotides: 6. CDR3 nucleotides: TGTGCCAGCAGCCAGCTACAGGGGCCCGGGGAGCTGTTTTTT. It codes for CASSQLQGPGELFF.

The J gene is TRBJ1-6, the V gene TRBV6-1; TRBD1 agrees at 7 bases. The CDR3 has 15 residues. Germline V gene data show CDR1 as MNHNS and CDR2 as SASEGT. After removal of 7 bases from V and 8 bases from J, the junction contained 11 bases not matched to a gene. The CDR3 sequence: CASTIEGGAHSPLHF. In nucleotides, the CDR3 is TGTGCCAGCACCATAGAAGGGGGCGCACATTCACCCCTCCACTTT.

This clone occurred a few times. V and J are TRBV18 and TRBJ1-1; 7 positions match TRBD1. The germline CDR1 and CDR2 sequences are KGHSH and LQKENI. The CDR3 covers 16 residues. J gave up 4 bases and V 3 bases, and 11 bases lay outside the gene matches. CDR3 bases: TGTGCCAGCTCACCTTATACAGGGGTGAGTCTCACTGAAGCTTTCTTT. Translating it yields CASSPYTGVSLTEAFF.

The chain combines TRBV23-1 with TRBJ2-4; 8 bases line up with TRBD1. TRBV23-1 is an ORF, and what it does is uncertain. This CDR3 is built from 16 residues. V trimming: 2 bases; J trimming: 0 bases; junction bases outside the gene matches: 3. The CDR3 coding sequence is TGCGCCAGCAGTCAACCCAGGGGGCTAGCCAAAAACATTCAGTACTTC. This translates into CASSQPRGLAKNIQYF.

The rearrangement uses TRBV10-3 and TRBJ2-3; a weak D match, TRBD1 (6 bases). Germline CDR1 is ENHRY and CDR2 is SYGVKD. This CDR3 region has 16 residues. The germline V and J ends were trimmed by 6 bases and 2 bases, with 18 bases remaining between them. CDR3 region: CAIRLGQSRATDTQYF. The CDR3 coding sequence is TGTGCCATCAGATTAGGACAGTCAAGGGCCACAGATACGCAGTATTTT.

The rearrangement links TRBV7-2 to TRBJ2-1, with TRBD2 matching over 9 bases. The CDR3 has 16 amino acids. V was pared by 7 bases and J by 2 bases, with 9 bases of the junction left unmatched. Germline assignment: CDR1 SGHTA and CDR2 FQGNSA. In DNA, the CDR3 is TGTGCCAGCACCCCGCCGGGACTAGCACCCTACAATGAGCAGTTCTTC. Translating it yields CASTPPGLAPYNEQFF.

This CDR3 is CASSQGLLTSGNTIYF. The CDR3 bases are TGTGCCAGCTCCCAGGGACTCTTAACCTCTGGAAACACCATATATTTT. The chain combines TRBV18 with TRBJ1-3; a weak D match, TRBD1 (5 bases). Trimming left V 6 bases short and J 0 bases short, with 15 bases between. Germline-derived CDR1 and CDR2 are KGHSH and LQKENI. This CDR3 comprises 16 residues.

V gene TRBV10-3 combines with J gene TRBJ2-1; 10 bases map to TRBD1. The CDR3 spans 14 residues. V shed 9 bases, J shed 8 bases, and the junction held 10 bases outside the gene matches. The germline V gene encodes CDR1 ENHRY and CDR2 SYGVKD. CDR3 sequence reads: CAMRPGQGMDEQFF. CDR3 DNA: TGTGCCATGAGACCGGGACAGGGGATGGATGAGCAGTTCTTC.

This clone turned up a few times. This sequence joins TRBV4-3 and TRBJ2-3, with D possibly matching TRBD1 (6 bases). The V end was cut by 2 bases, the J end by 4 bases, with 13 bases between. The CDR3 runs 15 residues. Germline CDR1 is LGHNA and CDR2 is YSLEER. The CDR3 here is CASSQNPGQSDTQYF. The CDR3 bases are TGCGCCAGCAGCCAAAATCCGGGACAATCAGATACGCAGTATTTT.

This sequence joins TRBV28 and TRBJ2-3; 10 nucleotides align to TRBD1. The ends lost 5 bases at V and 5 bases at J; junction bases unmatched: 7. This CDR3 has 15 residues. The germline V gene has CDR1 MDHEN and CDR2 SYDVKM. CDR3 residues: CASSRVDRGQDTQYF. Here the CDR3 DNA reads TGTGCCAGCAGTCGCGTCGACAGGGGGCAAGATACGCAGTATTTT. The complete variable domain, with remaining parts taken from reference TRBV28 and TRBJ2-3, reads DVKVTQSSRYLVKRTGEKVFLECVQDMDHENMFWYRQDPGLGLRLIYFSYDVKMKEKGDIPEGYSVSREKKERFSLILESASTNQTSMYLCASSRVDRGQDTQYFGPGTRLTVL.

The chain uses TRBV28 and TRBJ1-1, with no clear D. V lost 5 bases to trimming and J lost 2 bases, with 12 bases between them. CDR1 and CDR2 (germline): MDHEN, SYDVKM. CDR3 length: 14 amino acids. In DNA form, the CDR3 reads TGTGCCAGCAGTCCTGACATCCACAACACTGAAGCTTTCTTT. Translation: CASSPDIHNTEAFF. Full variable domain (remainder filled in from reference TRBV28 and TRBJ1-1): DVKVTQSSRYLVKRTGEKVFLECVQDMDHENMFWYRQDPGLGLRLIYFSYDVKMKEKGDIPEGYSVSREKKERFSLILESASTNQTSMYLCASSPDIHNTEAFFGQGTRLTVV.

V gene TRBV6-1 combines with J gene TRBJ1-2, with 7 positions matching TRBD1. Germline CDR1 and CDR2: MNHNS and SASEGT. The CDR3 consists of 15 residues. The V and J ends lost 2 bases and 3 bases, in that order; junction bases with no gene match: 6. The DNA of the CDR3 is TGTGCCAGCAGTGAAATGAGGGGGCTATACTATGGCTACACCTTC. It encodes CASSEMRGLYYGYTF.

In the case of this clone: The junction shows a germline mismatch at one end, possibly a read error. The CDR3 nucleotides read TGTTCCAGCAGCTTAGGGGGGGGAATTGCGGACACTGAAGCTTTCTTT. Residues: CSSSLGGGIADTEAFF. The chain employs TRBV7-9 and TRBJ1-1; D possibly corresponds to TRBD1 (6 bases). Looked up from germline, CDR1 is SEHNR and CDR2 is FQNEAQ (reference sequence). This CDR3 is 16 amino acids long. The full variable domain, in which reference TRBV7-9 and TRBJ1-1 provide the parts outside the CDR3, is DTGVSQNPRHKITKRGQNVTFRCDPISEHNRLYWYRQTLGQGPEFLTYFQNEAQLEKSRLLSDRFSAERPKGSFSTLEIQRTEQGDSAMYLCSSSLGGGIADTEAFFGQGTRLTVV.